Listed here are 28 T cell receptor beta chains from one sample, sequenced in a study of T cells after yellow fever vaccination. TCRdb reprocessed the 5' RACE reads with MiXCR, giving one entry per CDR3 protein. Of 600,000 to 750,000 distinct CDR3 sequences in the sample, over 9% were seen once. The sample here was PBMCs, taken on the day of the yellow fever booster vaccination. The origin of the receptors is a man aged 25-40 years who received the YFV17D yellow fever vaccine.

In this sample, this clonotype turned up many times. The chain uses TRBV7-8 and TRBJ1-1; TRBD1 agrees at 7 bases. The germline V gene has CDR1 SGHVS and CDR2 FQNEAQ. V trimming: 5 bases; J trimming: 0 bases; junction bases outside the gene matches: 9. This CDR3 has 16 residues. In nucleotides, the CDR3 is TGTGCCAGCAGCCCCAAGGACAGGTTGCTGAACACTGAAGCTTTCTTT. Its translation: CASSPKDRLLNTEAFF.

This clonotype has more than one count but fewer than ten. The gene calls are TRBV15 and TRBJ2-1; 9 nucleotides agree with TRBD1. Trimming removed 5 bases from V and 5 bases from J; junction bases left unmatched: 4. The CDR3 is 14 amino acids. Per germline, CDR1 LNHNV and CDR2 YYDKDF (reference sequence). CDR3: CATSPRDRDNEQFF. CDR3 coding DNA: TGTGCCACCAGCCCAAGGGACAGGGACAATGAGCAGTTCTTC.

The gene calls are TRBV6-2 or TRBV6-3 and TRBJ2-3; the D gene is possibly TRBD2 (5 bases). The germline gives CDR1 MNHEY, CDR2 SVGEGT. The CDR3 spans 17 residues. V gave up 2 bases and J gave up 2 bases, with 17 bases separating them. This CDR3 is CASSYRLGADHTDTQYF. In nucleotides, the CDR3 is TGTGCCAGCAGTTACAGGTTAGGAGCGGACCACACAGATACGCAGTATTTT.

This clonotype was observed a few times. V and J are TRBV5-1 and TRBJ2-2; 12 bases align to TRBD2. The junction had 7 bases not matched to a gene; V was cut back by 6 bases and J by 7 bases. From germline, CDR1 is SGHRS and CDR2 YFSETQ. This CDR3 contains 15 residues. CDR3 sequence: CASTSLAGGGGELFF. CDR3 coding DNA: TGCGCCAGCACCTCCCTAGCGGGAGGGGGCGGGGAGCTGTTTTTT.

This clonotype was seen a few times. The V call is TRBV20-1, the J call TRBJ2-7, with 8 bases lining up with TRBD1. The CDR3 consists of 15 residues. With V trimmed by 0 bases and J by 4 bases, 8 bases remained unmatched. CDR1 DFQATT and CDR2 SNEGSKA come from the germline V gene (reference sequence). CDR3 DNA: TGCAGTGCTAGAGATGGGCAGGGGGCCGGTTACGAGCAGTACTTC. Residues: CSARDGQGAGYEQYF.

This clonotype was observed a handful of times. The chain carries TRBV5-8 and TRBJ2-2; D is unresolved. V lost 1 base, J lost 0 bases, and 7 bases lay in between. The germline CDR1 and CDR2 sequences are SGHTS and YDEGEE. This CDR3 is built from 15 residues. The CDR3 sequence: CASSLIGSNTGELFF. CDR3 nucleotides: TGTGCCAGCAGCTTGATAGGCTCGAACACCGGGGAGCTGTTTTTT.

This clonotype was seen only a few times. The V and J genes are TRBV9 and TRBJ2-7, with 9 bases aligning to TRBD1. The CDR3 is 17 residues long. CDR1 is SGDLS, CDR2 YYNGEE, per germline. V was pared by 0 bases and J by 4 bases, with 11 bases of the junction left unmatched. CDR3 nucleotide sequence: TGTGCCAGCAGCGTAGTCGGACGGGGACAGGGATCGTACGAGCAGTACTTC. Translation: CASSVVGRGQGSYEQYF.

The chain uses TRBV20-1 and TRBJ2-5; 10 nucleotides match TRBD2. Germline CDR1 and CDR2: DFQATT and SNEGSKA (reference sequence). This CDR3 region has 13 residues. The CDR3 reads CSAPRTSGPTQYF. The CDR3 nucleotides read TGCAGCGCTCCGCGGACTAGCGGTCCGACCCAGTACTTC.

This clonotype was recorded at least ten times. The chain employs TRBV12-3 or TRBV12-4 and TRBJ2-5; 7 nucleotides agree with TRBD2. Trimming cost V 4 bases and J 4 bases; bases outside gene matches: 6. The CDR3 is 14 amino acids. The CDR3 loop is CASSSSSSGETQYF. The CDR3 DNA follows: TGTGCCAGCAGTTCATCGTCTAGCGGAGAGACCCAGTACTTC.

In this sample, this clonotype turned up a few times. The V gene is TRBV28, the J gene TRBJ1-6; 9 nucleotides match TRBD1. The CDR3 runs to 15 residues. From germline, CDR1 is MDHEN and CDR2 SYDVKM. With V trimmed by 6 bases and J by 9 bases, 9 bases remained unmatched. The CDR3 nucleotides are TGTGCCAGCAGATACGGGACAGGGTCAAGTTCACCCCTCCACTTT. It codes for CASRYGTGSSSPLHF.

This clonotype was detected only a few times. This sequence joins TRBV24-1 and TRBJ1-3; perhaps TRBD1 as D (6 bases). There are 15 residues in the CDR3. Germline CDR1 and CDR2: KGHDR and SFDVKD. The V and J ends lost 3 bases and 2 bases respectively, with 10 bases between them. The CDR3 nucleotides are TGTGCCACCAGTGATCATCGGACAGCTGGAAACACCATATATTTT. Its translation is CATSDHRTAGNTIYF.

The chain carries TRBV20-1 and TRBJ2-3; 7 nucleotides align to TRBD2. J lost 2 bases, V lost 4 bases, and 6 bases had no gene match. Looked up from germline, CDR1 is DFQATT and CDR2 is SNEGSKA (reference sequence). This CDR3 region has 14 residues. CDR3 DNA sequence: TGCAGTGCTACCCCGGGACTAACCACAGATACGCAGTATTTT. Its translation is CSATPGLTTDTQYF.

This clonotype showed up just a few times. This rearrangement joins TRBV7-3 to TRBJ1-6, with TRBD1 matching over 7 bases. Germline CDR1 is SGHTA and CDR2 is FQGTGA. The V and J ends lost 1 base and 6 bases, in that order; junction bases with no gene match: 6. The CDR3 contains 16 residues. The CDR3 loop reads CASSLRSQGTNSPLHF. The CDR3 DNA follows: TGTGCCAGCAGCTTAAGGTCACAGGGGACTAATTCACCCCTCCACTTT.

The gene calls are TRBV7-6 and TRBJ2-1; D not resolved. Looked up from germline, CDR1 is SGHVS and CDR2 is FNYEAQ. CDR3 length equals 14 residues. Trimming took off 4 bases at V and 1 base at J, with 8 bases between the two ends. The CDR3 protein is CASSSEASYNEQFF. As DNA, the CDR3 is TGTGCCAGCAGCTCCGAAGCTTCCTACAATGAGCAGTTCTTC.

The CDR3 region has the DNA TGCGCCAGCAGCTTGGCCGGGACAGGAGTTAATGAAAAACTGTTTTTT. It encodes CASSLAGTGVNEKLFF. V gene TRBV5-1 combines with J gene TRBJ1-4, with 8 bases that match TRBD1. Looked up from germline, CDR1 is SGHRS and CDR2 is YFSETQ. This CDR3 has 16 amino acids. V shed 0 bases, J shed 4 bases, and the junction held 5 bases outside the gene matches.

This clonotype has a count of ten or more. V and J are TRBV10-3 and TRBJ2-1; 11 bases are shared with TRBD2. Germline CDR1 reads ENHRY; CDR2 reads SYGVKD. The CDR3 extends over 16 amino acids. Germline trimming cut 0 bases from V and 6 bases from J; bases unmatched to any gene: 4. CDR3 loop: CAISESGGLAVNEQFF. CDR3 in DNA: TGTGCCATCAGTGAGTCTGGGGGACTAGCGGTCAATGAGCAGTTCTTC.

J is TRBJ2-1 and V is TRBV4-2; no clear D. V gave up 3 bases and J gave up 6 bases, with 9 bases separating them. Germline CDR1 is LGHNA and CDR2 is YNFKEQ. This CDR3 has 13 residues. CDR3 loop: CASSQVDFNEQFF. The CDR3 nucleotides are TGTGCCAGCAGCCAGGTCGACTTCAATGAGCAGTTCTTC.

This clonotype occurred once. This chain links TRBV24-1 with TRBJ1-5; D call uncertain. V dropped 4 bases and J dropped 4 bases, with 4 bases sitting between them. Per the germline V gene, CDR1 is KGHDR and CDR2 is SFDVKD. The CDR3 contains 12 residues. The CDR3 is CATSDANQPQHF. DNA for the CDR3: TGTGCCACCAGTGACGCAAATCAGCCCCAGCATTTT.

This clonotype was detected only a few times. The chain couples TRBV7-3 to TRBJ2-1; D is possibly TRBD2 (6 bases). CDR3 length equals 15 residues. The germline V gene has CDR1 SGHTA and CDR2 FQGTGA. V lost 4 bases and J lost 5, with 15 bases in between. Written as DNA, the CDR3 is TGTGCCAGCAGCTCGCGACTAGGGCCCAACAATGAGCAGTTCTTC. Its translation is CASSSRLGPNNEQFF.

The chain combines TRBV6-2 or TRBV6-3 with TRBJ2-5; D may be TRBD1 (5 bases). The CDR3 consists of 14 residues. From germline, CDR1 is MNHEY and CDR2 SVGEGT. Trimming pared 6 bases from V and 1 base from J, leaving 12 bases between. CDR3 sequence reads: CASSPLTVQETQYF. CDR3 in DNA: TGTGCCAGCAGCCCCTTGACAGTCCAAGAGACCCAGTACTTC.

In its sample, this clonotype was seen many times. The gene calls are TRBV5-4 and TRBJ2-1; D gene uncertain. The germline V and J ends were trimmed by 4 bases and 1 base, with 9 bases remaining between them. The CDR3 consists of 14 residues. Germline CDR1 and CDR2: SGHNT and YYREEE (reference sequence). CDR3 coding DNA: TGTGCCAGCAGCGGAGCGTCATCCTACAATGAGCAGTTCTTC. Its translation is CASSGASSYNEQFF.

This clonotype was picked up a small number of times. The chain is built from TRBV20-1 and TRBJ2-3; D not resolved. The germline V and J ends were trimmed by 3 bases and 0 bases, with 13 bases remaining between them. CDR3 length equals 15 residues. Germline V gene data show CDR1 as DFQATT and CDR2 as SNEGSKA (reference sequence). The CDR3 DNA reads as TGCAGTGCTAGTTTAGGTAGCCTTAGCACAGATACGCAGTATTTT. It codes for CSASLGSLSTDTQYF.

This clonotype appeared once. The CDR3 DNA reads TGTGCCAGTAGTATAGGGCCTAGCGGGCCTAATGAGCAGTTCTTC. Its protein is CASSIGPSGPNEQFF. The rearrangement links TRBV19 to TRBJ2-1; 8 bases agree with TRBD2. The CDR3 contains 15 residues. Germline V gives CDR1 LNHDA, CDR2 SQIVND (reference sequence). V was pared by 1 base and J by 7 bases, with 6 bases of the junction left unmatched.

A few counts support this clonotype. The chain couples TRBV7-9 to TRBJ2-3; possible D gene TRBD2, 5 bases. The CDR3 covers 17 residues. Germline-derived CDR1 and CDR2 are SEHNR and FQNEAQ (reference sequence). V lost 3 bases, J lost 3 bases, and 19 bases lay in between. The CDR3 protein is CASSLSSHRPGTDTQYF. The CDR3 coding sequence is TGTGCCAGCAGCTTGAGCTCCCATCGCCCGGGGACAGATACGCAGTATTTT.

The chain recombines TRBV19 with TRBJ2-1; D gene ambiguous. Trimming stripped 2 bases from V and 4 bases from J, with 6 bases between. There are 13 residues in the CDR3. The germline V gene has CDR1 LNHDA and CDR2 SQIVND (reference sequence). CDR3 coding DNA: TGTGCCAGTAGTATAACACAATACAATGAGCAGTTCTTC. Protein sequence: CASSITQYNEQFF.

This clonotype was picked up a small number of times. This chain joins TRBV6-6 and TRBJ1-5; no reliable D call. V lost 6 bases, J lost 14 bases, and 20 bases lay in between. This CDR3 region has 13 residues. Germline values: CDR1 MNHNY, CDR2 SVGAGI (reference sequence). CDR3: CASRRRMEGPEHF. The CDR3 nucleotides are TGTGCCAGCAGACGACGTATGGAGGGCCCCGAGCATTTT.

This clonotype was seen a handful of times. The chain combines TRBV24-1 with TRBJ1-3, with TRBD1 matching 7 bases. The V gene end was trimmed by 3 bases and the J gene end by 1 base; junction bases not matched to a gene: 2. This CDR3 comprises 15 residues. Germline-derived CDR1 and CDR2 are KGHDR and SFDVKD. CDR3 in amino acids: CATSDNRGSGNTIYF. In nucleotides, the CDR3 is TGTGCCACCAGTGATAACAGGGGTTCTGGAAACACCATATATTTT.

This clonotype was picked up many times. The CDR3 DNA reads as TGTGCCAGCACCCAGAACACCGGGGAGCTGTTTTTT. Encoded protein: CASTQNTGELFF. The rearrangement uses TRBV28 and TRBJ2-2; D remains ambiguous. This CDR3 region has 12 residues. The ends were cut back, 7 bases at V and 1 base at J, with 4 bases in the middle. Germline lookup yields CDR1 MDHEN and CDR2 SYDVKM.